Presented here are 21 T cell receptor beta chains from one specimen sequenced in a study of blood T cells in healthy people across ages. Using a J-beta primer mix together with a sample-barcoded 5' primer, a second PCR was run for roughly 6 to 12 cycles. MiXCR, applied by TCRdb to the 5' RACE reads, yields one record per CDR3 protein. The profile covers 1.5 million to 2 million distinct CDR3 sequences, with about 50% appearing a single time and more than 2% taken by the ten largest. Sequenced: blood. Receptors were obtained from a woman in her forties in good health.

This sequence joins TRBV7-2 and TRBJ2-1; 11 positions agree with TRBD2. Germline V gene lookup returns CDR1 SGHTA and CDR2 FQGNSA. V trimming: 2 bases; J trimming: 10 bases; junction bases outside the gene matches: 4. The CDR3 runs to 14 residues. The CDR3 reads CASSLIAGGLEQFF. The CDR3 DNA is TGTGCCAGCAGCTTAATAGCGGGGGGGCTGGAGCAGTTCTTC. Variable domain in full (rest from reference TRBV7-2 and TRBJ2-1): GAGVSQSPSNKVTEKGKDVELRCDPISGHTALYWYRQSLGQGLEFLIYFQGNSAPDKSGLPSDRFSAERTGGSVSTLTIQRTQQEDSAVYLCASSLIAGGLEQFFGPGTRLTVL.

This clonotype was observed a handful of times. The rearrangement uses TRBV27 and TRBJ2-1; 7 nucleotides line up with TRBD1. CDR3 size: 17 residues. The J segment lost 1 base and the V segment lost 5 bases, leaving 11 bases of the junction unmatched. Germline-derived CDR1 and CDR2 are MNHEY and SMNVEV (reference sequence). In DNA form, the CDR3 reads TGTGCCAGCAGTCTGCTTCCCGGGACAGTTTCCTACAATGAGCAGTTCTTC. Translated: CASSLLPGTVSYNEQFF.

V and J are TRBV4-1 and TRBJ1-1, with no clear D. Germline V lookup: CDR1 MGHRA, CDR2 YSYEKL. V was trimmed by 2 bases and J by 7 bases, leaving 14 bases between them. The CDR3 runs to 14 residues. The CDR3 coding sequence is TGCGCCAGCAGCCAACAGGAGTTTTTGGGTGAAGCTTTCTTT. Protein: CASSQQEFLGEAFF.

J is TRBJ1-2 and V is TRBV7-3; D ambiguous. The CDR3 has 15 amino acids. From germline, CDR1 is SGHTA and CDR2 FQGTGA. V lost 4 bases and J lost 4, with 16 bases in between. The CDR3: CASSYIRTGSYGYTF. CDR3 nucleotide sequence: TGTGCCAGCAGCTACATAAGGACGGGCAGCTATGGCTACACCTTC.

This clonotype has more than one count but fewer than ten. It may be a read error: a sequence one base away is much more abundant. CDR3 bases: TGCAGTGCTAGAGACGGGGGGGAAGTCAATGAGCAGTACTTC. Protein: CSARDGGEVNEQYF. The chain employs TRBV20-1 and TRBJ2-7; 8 bases match TRBD2. This CDR3 spans 14 amino acids. V was clipped by 0 bases and J by 7 bases; unmatched bases: 8. Looked up from germline, CDR1 is DFQATT and CDR2 is SNEGSKA (reference sequence).

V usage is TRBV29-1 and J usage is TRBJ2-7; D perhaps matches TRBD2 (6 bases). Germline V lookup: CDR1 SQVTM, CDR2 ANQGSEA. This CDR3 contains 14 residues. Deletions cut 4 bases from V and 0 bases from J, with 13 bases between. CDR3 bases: TGCAGCGTTGGGAGGGGAGGTAGCTCCTACGAGCAGTACTTC. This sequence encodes CSVGRGGSSYEQYF.

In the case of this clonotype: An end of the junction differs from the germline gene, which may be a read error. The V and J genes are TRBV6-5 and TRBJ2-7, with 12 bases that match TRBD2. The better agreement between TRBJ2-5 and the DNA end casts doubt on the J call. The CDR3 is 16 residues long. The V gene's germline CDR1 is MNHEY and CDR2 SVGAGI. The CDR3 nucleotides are TGTGCCAGCAGGCTCCTAGCGGGGGGGAATCAAGGGACCCAGTACTTC. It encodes CASRLLAGGNQGTQYF.

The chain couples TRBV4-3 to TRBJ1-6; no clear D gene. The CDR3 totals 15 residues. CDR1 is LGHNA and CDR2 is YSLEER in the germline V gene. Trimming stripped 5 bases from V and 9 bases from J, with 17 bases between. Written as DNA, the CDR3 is TGCGCCAGCAGCAGATCCCCGGACTTGGGTTCACCCCTCCACTTT. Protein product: CASSRSPDLGSPLHF.

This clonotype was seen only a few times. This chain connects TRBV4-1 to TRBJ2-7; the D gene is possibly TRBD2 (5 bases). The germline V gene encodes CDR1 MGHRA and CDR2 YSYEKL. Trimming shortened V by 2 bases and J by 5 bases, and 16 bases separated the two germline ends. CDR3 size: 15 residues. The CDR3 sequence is CASSQLPGSADEQYF. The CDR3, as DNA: TGCGCCAGCAGCCAACTCCCGGGTAGCGCCGACGAGCAGTACTTC.

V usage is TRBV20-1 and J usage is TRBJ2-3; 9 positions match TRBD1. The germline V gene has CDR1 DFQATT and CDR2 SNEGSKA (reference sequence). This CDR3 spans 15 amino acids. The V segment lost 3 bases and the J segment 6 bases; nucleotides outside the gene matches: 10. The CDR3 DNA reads TGCAGTGCTAGGAACCGGGACAGGGAGACTGATACGCAGTATTTT. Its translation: CSARNRDRETDTQYF.

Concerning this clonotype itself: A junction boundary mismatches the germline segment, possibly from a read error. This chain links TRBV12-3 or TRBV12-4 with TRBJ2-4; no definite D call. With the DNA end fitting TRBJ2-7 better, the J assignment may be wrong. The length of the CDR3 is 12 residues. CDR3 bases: TGTGTCAGCAGTTTAGGGACCTACGAGCAGTACTTC. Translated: CVSSLGTYEQYF.

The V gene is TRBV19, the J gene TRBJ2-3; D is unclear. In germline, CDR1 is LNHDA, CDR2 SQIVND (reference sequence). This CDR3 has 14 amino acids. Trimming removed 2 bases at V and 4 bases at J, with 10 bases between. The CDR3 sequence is CASSIYGRPDTQYF. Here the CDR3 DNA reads TGTGCCAGTAGTATATATGGCCGCCCAGATACGCAGTATTTT.

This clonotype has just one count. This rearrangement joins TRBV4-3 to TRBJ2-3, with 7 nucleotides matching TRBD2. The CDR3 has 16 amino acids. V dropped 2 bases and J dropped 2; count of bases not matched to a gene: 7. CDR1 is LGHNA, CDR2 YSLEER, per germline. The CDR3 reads CASSQRASGVTDTQYF. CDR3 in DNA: TGCGCCAGCAGCCAAAGGGCGAGCGGGGTCACAGATACGCAGTATTTT.

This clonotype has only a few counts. As DNA, the CDR3 is TGTGCCAGCAGCACATTGACAGGTAGCACAGATACGCAGTATTTT. It yields the protein CASSTLTGSTDTQYF. The gene calls are TRBV13 and TRBJ2-3, with D perhaps matching TRBD1 (6 bases). The CDR3 runs to 15 residues. V dropped 5 bases and J dropped 0 bases, with 12 bases sitting between them. The germline gives CDR1 PRHDT, CDR2 FYEKMQ (reference sequence).

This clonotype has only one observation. CDR3 bases: TGTGCCAGCAGCCAGGCCACTAGCGGATACAATGAGCAGTTCTTC. Amino acids: CASSQATSGYNEQFF. V is TRBV7-2 and J is TRBJ2-1; TRBD2 agrees at 8 bases. Germline V gives CDR1 SGHTA, CDR2 FQGNSA. The CDR3 is 15 residues long. V dropped 5 bases and J dropped 4; count of bases not matched to a gene: 7.

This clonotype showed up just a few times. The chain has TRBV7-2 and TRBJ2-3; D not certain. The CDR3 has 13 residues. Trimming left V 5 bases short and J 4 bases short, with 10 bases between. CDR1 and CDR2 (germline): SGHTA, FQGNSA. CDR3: CASSPPRPDTQYF. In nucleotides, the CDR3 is TGTGCCAGCAGCCCCCCCCGGCCAGATACGCAGTATTTT.

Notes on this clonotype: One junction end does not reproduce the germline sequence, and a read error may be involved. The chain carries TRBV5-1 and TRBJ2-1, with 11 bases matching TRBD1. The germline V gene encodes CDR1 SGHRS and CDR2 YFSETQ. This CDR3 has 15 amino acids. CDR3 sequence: CVSSFSGQGGNEQFF. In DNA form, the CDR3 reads TGCGTCAGCAGCTTCTCGGGACAGGGGGGCAATGAGCAGTTCTTC. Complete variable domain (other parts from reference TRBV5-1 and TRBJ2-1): KAGVTQTPRYLIKTRGQQVTLSCSPISGHRSVSWYQQTPGQGLQFLFEYFSETQRNKGNFPGRFSGRQFSNSRSEMNVSTLELGDSALYLCVSSFSGQGGNEQFFGPGTRLTVL.

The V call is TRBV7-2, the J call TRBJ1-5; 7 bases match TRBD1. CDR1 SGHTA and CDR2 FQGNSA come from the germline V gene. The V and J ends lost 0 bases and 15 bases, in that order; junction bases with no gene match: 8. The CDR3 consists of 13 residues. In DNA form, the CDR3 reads TGTGCCAGCAGCTTAGCTAGGGACAGTCGTTGGCATTTT. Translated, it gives CASSLARDSRWHF.

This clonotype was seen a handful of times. CDR3 DNA: TGTGCCAGCAGCCTAGGGACAGTGGTTACAGATACGCAGTATTTT. This translates into CASSLGTVVTDTQYF. The chain combines TRBV7-3 with TRBJ2-3, with 7 bases fitting TRBD1. Trimming cost V 5 bases and J 3 bases; bases outside gene matches: 8. The CDR3 extends over 15 amino acids. Germline V gene data show CDR1 as SGHTA and CDR2 as FQGTGA.

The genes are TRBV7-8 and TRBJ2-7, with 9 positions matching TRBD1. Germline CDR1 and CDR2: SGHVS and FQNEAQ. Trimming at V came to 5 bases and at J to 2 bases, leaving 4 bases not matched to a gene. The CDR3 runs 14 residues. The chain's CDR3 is CASSHRGPTYEQYF. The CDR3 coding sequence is TGTGCCAGCAGCCACAGGGGGCCCACCTACGAGCAGTACTTC. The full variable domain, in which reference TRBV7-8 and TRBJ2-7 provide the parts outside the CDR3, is GAGVSQSPRYKVAKRGQDVALRCDPISGHVSLFWYQQALGQGPEFLTYFQNEAQLDKSGLPSDRFFAERPEGSVSTLKIQRTQQEDSAVYLCASSHRGPTYEQYFGPGTRLTVT.

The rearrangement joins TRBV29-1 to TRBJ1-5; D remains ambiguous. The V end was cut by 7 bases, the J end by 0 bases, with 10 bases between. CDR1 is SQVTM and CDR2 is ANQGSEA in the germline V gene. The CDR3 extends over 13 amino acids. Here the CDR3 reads CSAKENSNQPQHF. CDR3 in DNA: TGCAGCGCCAAGGAAAATAGCAATCAGCCCCAGCATTTT.